The entry below describes one TCR beta chain. CDR3 size: 15 residues. Trimming cost V 0 bases and J 4 bases; bases outside gene matches: 3. CDR1 is SGHDT and CDR2 is YYEEEE in the germline V gene. This record belongs to a study of blood T cell repertoires in COVID-19. Background on the study: In each case, the material was cDNA or gDNA derived from T cells, B-cell-depleted T cells, or PBMCs.

Measured with immunoSEQ multiplex PCR; TCRdb has only the in-frame clones, and not every one. The sample records 30,000 to 35,000 clones, roughly 80% being singletons. The rearrangement joins TRBV5-6 to TRBJ2-1; TRBD2 matches at 8 bases. The sample taken for sequencing was peripheral blood. The clonotype originates from a human donor in a cohort sampled during active COVID-19. Here the CDR3 reads CASSLAGGVYNEQFF. CDR3 DNA sequence: TGTGCCAGCAGCTTGGCGGGGGGGGTTTACAATGAGCAGTTCTTC.